The 32 T cell receptor beta chains in this list originate from one sample, sequenced in a study of early T cells in non-severe SARS-CoV-2 infection. MiXCR was run by TCRdb on the 5' RACE reads, yielding one entry per CDR3 protein. The table shows roughly 80,000 distinct CDR3 sequences, with approximately 9.1% occurring only once. Sequencing was performed on whole blood. The receptor source for this set is an adult who was a healthcare worker with PCR-confirmed SARS-CoV-2 infection or an uninfected control (not recorded which).

This clonotype was picked up one time. V gene TRBV12-3 or TRBV12-4 combines with J gene TRBJ2-7; TRBD2 agrees at 8 bases. This CDR3 is 13 amino acids long. The V and J ends lost 6 bases and 2 bases, in that order; junction bases with no gene match: 3. CDR3 amino acids: CASRLAGAYEQYF. The CDR3 DNA reads TGTGCCAGCAGGCTAGCGGGCGCCTACGAGCAGTACTTC.

This clonotype showed up just a few times. This chain joins TRBV6-5 and TRBJ2-5, with D maybe TRBD2 (6 bases). The ends were cut back, 0 bases at V and 4 bases at J, with 18 bases in the middle. Germline CDR1 MNHEY, CDR2 SVGAGI. The CDR3 extends over 17 amino acids. CDR3 sequence: CASSYSRGGQIGETQYF. The CDR3 DNA reads TGTGCCAGCAGTTACTCGAGGGGAGGACAAATAGGAGAGACCCAGTACTTC.

This clonotype was detected only a few times. This rearrangement joins TRBV5-5 to TRBJ1-2; no definite D call. With 3 bases removed from V and 0 bases from J, the gap between germline ends came to 12 bases. The length of the CDR3 is 15 residues. The germline gives CDR1 SGHKS, CDR2 YYEKEE (reference sequence). The CDR3 bases are TGTGCCAGCAGCTGGGCGCCTGTAGCTAACTATGGCTACACCTTC. Amino acid sequence: CASSWAPVANYGYTF.

This clonotype was seen only a few times. V is TRBV5-4 and J is TRBJ1-2; 7 nucleotides match TRBD1. The CDR3 has 15 amino acids. J was trimmed by 7 bases and V by 0 bases; bases with no gene match: 9. Germline V lookup: CDR1 SGHNT, CDR2 YYREEE (reference sequence). DNA of the CDR3: TGTGCCAGCAGCTTGGGGACCCCAACAGGGGTTGGCTACACCTTC. Protein product: CASSLGTPTGVGYTF.

This clonotype was counted only a few times. This chain connects TRBV20-1 to TRBJ2-7; 11 nucleotides agree with TRBD2. J was trimmed by 2 bases and V by 6 bases; bases with no gene match: 12. CDR3 size: 16 residues. Germline CDR1 is DFQATT and CDR2 is SNEGSKA (reference sequence). The CDR3 coding sequence is TGCAGTGCAACTACTAGCGGGAGATCCCCACCCTACGAGCAGTACTTC. This encodes CSATTSGRSPPYEQYF.

This clonotype was counted a few times. The rearrangement uses TRBV5-1 and TRBJ2-5, with 8 bases that match TRBD2. Germline assignment: CDR1 SGHRS and CDR2 YFSETQ. This CDR3 is built from 13 residues. After removal of 5 bases from V and 0 bases from J, the junction contained 0 bases not matched to a gene. As DNA, the CDR3 is TGCGCCAGCAGGCGGGAGGACCAAGAGACCCAGTACTTC. This encodes CASRREDQETQYF.

This clonotype was found a few times. V is TRBV20-1 and J is TRBJ2-3; 8 bases match TRBD2. V was clipped by 4 bases and J by 3 bases; unmatched bases: 12. The germline V gene encodes CDR1 DFQATT and CDR2 SNEGSKA (reference sequence). The CDR3 runs 16 residues. Here the CDR3 reads CSAIAGRAGVTDTQYF. The DNA for the CDR3 is TGCAGTGCTATTGCCGGGAGGGCCGGGGTGACAGATACGCAGTATTTT.

The chain couples TRBV27 to TRBJ1-6; 9 nucleotides match TRBD1. This CDR3 is built from 14 residues. V was clipped by 5 bases and J by 13 bases; unmatched bases: 9. From germline, CDR1 is MNHEY and CDR2 SMNVEV (reference sequence). The CDR3 DNA sequence: TGTGCCAGCAGTATAGGGACAGGGCAAATCCCCCTCCACTTT. Translating it yields CASSIGTGQIPLHF.

This clonotype came up a few times. V is TRBV3-1 and J is TRBJ2-7; 14 positions match TRBD2. The J segment lost 2 bases and the V segment lost 5 bases, leaving 5 bases of the junction unmatched. Per the germline V gene, CDR1 is LGHDT and CDR2 is YNNKEL (reference sequence). The CDR3 contains 16 residues. In DNA, the CDR3 is TGTGCCAGCAGCTCACGGACTAGCGGGAGGACCTACGAGCAGTACTTC. It is translated as CASSSRTSGRTYEQYF.

On this clonotype: Just one base apart from a much larger clone, this may be a read error. The chain has TRBV7-8 and TRBJ2-2; D unclear. The germline V gene encodes CDR1 SGHVS and CDR2 FQNEAQ. The CDR3 sequence is 16 residues long. The CDR3 DNA reads as TGTGTCAGCAGCTTAATCAACCCAACGAACACCGGGGAGCTGTTTTTT. Amino acids: CVSSLINPTNTGELFF.

This clonotype has ten or more counts. The V gene is TRBV11-2, the J gene TRBJ2-1, with D unclear. The CDR3 length is 14 residues. Germline V gene data show CDR1 as SGHAT and CDR2 as FQNNGV. The germline V and J ends were trimmed by 0 bases and 9 bases, with 12 bases remaining between them. CDR3 sequence (DNA): TGTGCCAGCAGCTTAGATCGCCTCGGTACTGAGCAGTTCTTC. It encodes CASSLDRLGTEQFF.

This clonotype occurred many times. J is TRBJ1-1 and V is TRBV5-5; weak D call: TRBD1 (5 bases). Trimming pared 0 bases from V and 1 base from J, leaving 13 bases between. The CDR3 has 16 residues. Germline-derived CDR1 and CDR2 are SGHKS and YYEKEE (reference sequence). In nucleotides, the CDR3 is TGTGCCAGCAGCTTGGGGACGGGACTCCCGAACACTGAAGCTTTCTTT. Amino acid sequence: CASSLGTGLPNTEAFF.

V gene TRBV10-3 combines with J gene TRBJ2-3, with no clear D. Trimming left V 6 bases short and J 2 bases short, with 3 bases between. From germline, CDR1 is ENHRY and CDR2 SYGVKD. The length of the CDR3 is 11 residues. This chain's CDR3 is CAIRDTDTQYF. The CDR3 DNA is TGTGCCATCAGAGACACAGATACGCAGTATTTT.

This clonotype was detected a few times. The V call is TRBV6-1, the J call TRBJ1-2; 9 bases are a match to TRBD1. Looked up from germline, CDR1 is MNHNS and CDR2 is SASEGT. After removal of 0 bases from V and 4 bases from J, the junction contained 12 bases not matched to a gene. The CDR3 extends over 18 amino acids. The CDR3 DNA reads as TGTGCCAGCAGTGAAGCGCTGGGTTTAGGACAGGGGTCCTATGGCTACACCTTC. It translates to CASSEALGLGQGSYGYTF.

The V call is TRBV7-6, the J call TRBJ1-5; 8 bases map to TRBD1. The CDR3 spans 18 residues. Germline V gives CDR1 SGHVS, CDR2 FNYEAQ. Losses at the gene ends were 1 base for V and 0 bases for J; bases not matched to a gene: 8. Here the CDR3 reads CASSLGTGSFFSNQPQHF. The CDR3 DNA reads as TGTGCCAGCAGCTTAGGGACAGGGTCTTTCTTTAGCAATCAGCCCCAGCATTTT. The complete variable domain, with remaining parts taken from reference TRBV7-6 and TRBJ1-5, reads GAGVSQSPRYKVTKRGQDVALRCDPISGHVSLYWYRQALGQGPEFLTYFNYEAQQDKSGLPNDRFSAERPEGSISTLTIQRTEQRDSAMYRCASSLGTGSFFSNQPQHFGDGTRLSIL.

This clonotype was seen repeatedly, ten times or more. V is TRBV29-1 and J is TRBJ2-2; 7 bases map to TRBD1. Losses at the gene ends were 7 bases for V and 4 bases for J; bases not matched to a gene: 6. This CDR3 spans 13 amino acids. Germline CDR1 SQVTM, CDR2 ANQGSEA. The CDR3 sequence: CSAGQASTGELFF. The CDR3 DNA reads as TGCAGCGCCGGACAGGCTAGCACCGGGGAGCTGTTTTTT.

V usage is TRBV12-3 or TRBV12-4 and J usage is TRBJ2-5, with D possibly being TRBD1 or TRBD2 (5 bases each). With 5 bases removed from V and 5 bases from J, the gap between germline ends came to 12 bases. CDR3 size: 13 residues. The chain's CDR3 is CASSGTPRETQYF. The CDR3 bases are TGTGCCAGCAGTGGGACCCCTCGGGAGACCCAGTACTTC.

The table lists this clonotype with a few counts. This sequence joins TRBV29-1 and TRBJ2-3; D is unclear. Per the germline V gene, CDR1 is SQVTM and CDR2 is ANQGSEA. CDR3 length: 11 residues. V dropped 4 bases and J dropped 2 bases, with 4 bases sitting between them. The CDR3 loop reads CSVVYTDTQYF. As DNA, the CDR3 is TGCAGCGTTGTATACACAGATACGCAGTATTTT.

The rearrangement joins TRBV10-3 to TRBJ1-2; 8 positions match TRBD1. With 2 bases clipped from V and 3 bases from J, the junction kept 5 bases outside the gene matches. Germline V gene sequence: CDR1 ENHRY, CDR2 SYGVKD. This CDR3 region has 15 residues. The CDR3 DNA reads as TGTGCCATCAGTGAGCCACAGGGGGGGGACTATGGCTACACCTTC. Protein sequence: CAISEPQGGDYGYTF.

The chain links TRBV29-1 to TRBJ2-1, with D perhaps given as TRBD1 or TRBD2 (5 bases each). Trimming cost V 0 bases and J 3 bases, with 9 bases left between them. The CDR3 covers 14 residues. The germline V gene has CDR1 SQVTM and CDR2 ANQGSEA. CDR3 bases: TGCAGCGTTGAAGAGAGGGGCCTCTACAATGAGCAGTTCTTC. Protein product: CSVEERGLYNEQFF.

This clonotype was counted at least ten times. The chain joins TRBV6-1 to TRBJ1-2, with 12 bases identical to TRBD1. Germline-derived CDR1 and CDR2 are MNHNS and SASEGT. The CDR3 length is 14 residues. V was pared by 8 bases and J by 5 bases, with 6 bases of the junction left unmatched. The CDR3: CASLRGQGAYGYTF. DNA of the CDR3: TGTGCCAGCCTCCGGGGACAGGGGGCATATGGCTACACCTTC.

This chain joins TRBV28 and TRBJ2-7; D unclear. Germline loops: CDR1 MDHEN, CDR2 SYDVKM. The V end lost 6 bases, the J end lost 3 bases, and 18 bases lay between the germline ends. The CDR3 contains 15 residues. CDR3 coding DNA: TGTGCCAGCAGCCGGCTGTCATCGGTGCGCTACGAGCAGTACTTC. Its protein product is CASSRLSSVRYEQYF.

This clonotype appeared many times. This sequence joins TRBV28 and TRBJ2-1; 7 bases map to TRBD2. The CDR3 runs to 13 residues. CDR1 is MDHEN, CDR2 SYDVKM, per germline. CDR3 nucleotide sequence: TGTGTTATAATCCCGGGACCCGGGGGGGAGCAGTTCTTC. It encodes CVIIPGPGGEQFF. The whole variable domain, filled in from reference TRBV28 and TRBJ2-1, reads DVKVTQSSRYLVKRTGEKVFLECVQDMDHENMFWYRQDPGLGLRLIYFSYDVKMKEKGDIPEGYSVSREKKERFSLILESASTNQTSMYLCVIIPGPGGEQFFGPGTRLTVL.

The chain is built from TRBV2 and TRBJ2-3; D unclear. Germline CDR1 and CDR2: SNHLY and FYNNEI. Trimming cost V 7 bases and J 2 bases, with 13 bases left between them. The CDR3 has 14 residues. The CDR3 reads CASTRDHSTDTQYF. In DNA form, the CDR3 reads TGTGCCAGCACCCGCGATCATTCCACAGATACGCAGTATTTT.

The V call is TRBV28, the J call TRBJ2-4; a possible D gene is TRBD2 (6 bases). CDR1 is MDHEN, CDR2 SYDVKM, per germline. Trimming cost V 3 bases and J 7 bases, with 10 bases left between them. The CDR3 is 13 residues long. CDR3 DNA: TGTGCCAGCAGTTTTGGACTAAGGAACATTCAGTACTTC. Its translation: CASSFGLRNIQYF.

This clonotype came up a few times. The V call is TRBV20-1, the J call TRBJ2-2; D is perhaps TRBD2 (6 bases). V dropped 6 bases and J dropped 1 base, with 15 bases sitting between them. This CDR3 is 15 amino acids long. In germline, CDR1 is DFQATT, CDR2 SNEGSKA (reference sequence). The CDR3 coding sequence is TGCAGTGCAAACCGACTAGTTTGGAACACCGGGGAGCTGTTTTTT. Translating gives CSANRLVWNTGELFF.

At least ten counts were recorded for this clonotype. This rearrangement joins TRBV7-9 to TRBJ2-3; 8 bases are a match to TRBD1. Germline V CDR1 and CDR2: SEHNR, FQNEAQ (reference sequence). The V and J ends lost 2 bases and 0 bases, in that order; junction bases with no gene match: 7. This CDR3 comprises 17 residues. CDR3 sequence reads: CASSLPAGQGSTDTQYF. The CDR3 DNA is TGTGCCAGCAGCTTACCCGCAGGACAGGGAAGCACAGATACGCAGTATTTT.

The table lists this clonotype with many counts. The J gene is TRBJ2-2, the V gene TRBV6-5; D perhaps matches TRBD2 (6 bases). CDR1 is MNHEY, CDR2 SVGAGI, per germline. Trimming took off 11 bases at V and 4 bases at J, with 17 bases between the two ends. The CDR3 totals 14 residues. The CDR3 sequence: CACGPSGVTGELFF. The CDR3 bases are TGTGCCTGTGGGCCCTCGGGGGTCACCGGGGAGCTGTTTTTT.

Points on this clonotype: This may be a read error, as it is one base from a much larger clone. The chain has TRBV5-1 and TRBJ2-7; D gene ambiguous. Germline V gene sequence: CDR1 SGHRS, CDR2 YFSETQ. Trimming cost V 1 base and J 3 bases, with 14 bases left between them. This CDR3 has 15 amino acids. The CDR3 reads CASSLRGKTYYEQYF. The CDR3 DNA reads TGCGCCAGCAGCTTGAGAGGTAAAACCTACTACGAGCAGTACTTC.

In its sample, this clonotype was seen a few times. In DNA form, the CDR3 reads TGTGCCAGCAGTTTCAGGGAGGGCGTACGAACCGGGGAGCTGTTTTTT. It translates to CASSFREGVRTGELFF. The V gene is TRBV12-3 or TRBV12-4, the J gene TRBJ2-2; 7 bases map to TRBD2. The trim removed 3 bases at V and 5 bases at J, leaving 9 bases unmatched. The CDR3 has 16 amino acids.

This clonotype has just a few counts. The CDR3 loop is CASSLLGTVEAFF. DNA of the CDR3: TGCGCCAGCAGCTTGCTGGGGACAGTTGAAGCTTTCTTT. The chain has TRBV5-1 and TRBJ1-1; 7 bases fit TRBD1. With 1 base clipped from V and 7 bases from J, the junction kept 4 bases outside the gene matches. Germline V lookup: CDR1 SGHRS, CDR2 YFSETQ. The CDR3 loop spans 13 amino acids. The entire variable domain, with the rest obtained from reference TRBV5-1 and TRBJ1-1, is as follows: KAGVTQTPRYLIKTRGQQVTLSCSPISGHRSVSWYQQTPGQGLQFLFEYFSETQRNKGNFPGRFSGRQFSNSRSEMNVSTLELGDSALYLCASSLLGTVEAFFGQGTRLTVV.

This clonotype was counted only a few times. V gene TRBV4-1 combines with J gene TRBJ1-1; D gene ambiguous. V was cut by 2 bases and J by 5 bases, with 12 bases left in between. Germline CDR1 MGHRA, CDR2 YSYEKL. The CDR3 extends over 14 amino acids. The CDR3 sequence is CASSQPGSRTEAFF. The CDR3 nucleotides are TGCGCCAGCAGCCAACCAGGTTCGAGGACTGAAGCTTTCTTT.